The 4 T cell receptor beta chains below were found in one sample sequenced in a study of T cell responses to AZD1222 COVID-19 vaccine. Produced via immunoSEQ multiplex PCR; TCRdb's table is partial and in-frame only. The table shows roughly 150,000 clones, with around 93% occurring only once. This sample comprised peripheral blood, obtained 28 days after the second AZD1222 dose. The origin of the receptors is an adult who received the AZD1222 COVID-19 vaccine.

This sequence joins TRBV6-5 and TRBJ2-7; 10 nucleotides align to TRBD1. Germline CDR1 and CDR2: MNHEY and SVGAGI. The CDR3 loop spans 14 amino acids. After removal of 6 bases from V and 3 bases from J, the junction contained 5 bases not matched to a gene. The CDR3 sequence: CASREGQGIYEQYF. The CDR3 DNA sequence: TGTGCCAGCAGGGAGGGACAGGGGATCTACGAGCAGTACTTC.

This chain connects TRBV5-1 to TRBJ1-2; D is unclear. V lost 0 bases, J lost 2 bases, and 5 bases lay in between. CDR1 and CDR2 from the germline V gene are SGHRS and YFSETQ. The CDR3 is 13 amino acids. The CDR3 loop is CASSLGSNYGYTF. The CDR3 coding sequence is TGCGCCAGCAGCTTGGGTAGCAACTATGGCTACACCTTC.

The J gene is TRBJ2-1, the V gene TRBV7-2; D ambiguous. Trimming cost V 5 bases and J 7 bases, with 21 bases left between them. Germline V lookup: CDR1 SGHTA, CDR2 FQGNSA. CDR3 length equals 16 residues. This chain's CDR3 is CASSPPHLDPRNEQFF. For the CDR3, the DNA is TGTGCCAGCAGCCCCCCTCATTTGGACCCCCGGAATGAGCAGTTCTTC.

The chain employs TRBV10-3 and TRBJ2-7; D possibly corresponds to TRBD1 (6 bases). The germline V gene has CDR1 ENHRY and CDR2 SYGVKD. The V end was cut by 6 bases, the J end by 2 bases, with 14 bases between. CDR3 size: 14 residues. CDR3 nucleotides: TGTGCCATCAGGATGGACAGCGAGGCCTACGAGCAGTACTTC. Translating gives CAIRMDSEAYEQYF.